This TCR beta chain was documented in a study of response to subunit inactivated influenza vaccine. In TCRdb, the RT-PCR reads were re-called with MiXCR into one record per CDR3 protein. The data hold about half a million distinct CDR3 sequences, with approximately 11% observed a single time. The CDR3 runs 14 residues. Trimming cost V 2 bases and J 7 bases; bases outside gene matches: 2. The germline CDR1 and CDR2 sequences are DFQATT and SNEGSKA (reference sequence). Study-level results: Each seasonal flu vaccination may recruit only limited new T cells, authors suggested.

Points on this clonotype: The antigen remains undetermined.

The chain employs TRBV20-1 and TRBJ2-2; 12 bases map to TRBD2. The sequence was obtained from a man in his forties or fifties who received an inactivated influenza vaccine. This specimen was PBMCs from blood, taken roughly 47 days after vaccination. In DNA, the CDR3 is TGCAGTGCTAGAACTAGCGGGAGGATCGGGGAGCTGTTTTTT. This encodes CSARTSGRIGELFF.